This entry features one TCR beta chain sequence. Libraries were prepared by immunoSEQ multiplex PCR; TCRdb keeps only in-frame clonotypes and omits some of them. Here the sample spans a few hundred thousand clones, around 86% being singletons. V dropped 7 bases and J dropped 5 bases, with 17 bases sitting between them. The germline V gene has CDR1 SEHNR and CDR2 FQNEAQ (reference sequence). This CDR3 contains 15 residues. These data originate in a study of blood T cell repertoires in COVID-19. Study-wide background: T cells, B-cell-depleted T cells, or PBMCs supplied cDNA or gDNA.

The TCR originated in a man of 80 years or more with acute or convalescent COVID-19. Sequenced: peripheral blood. The chain employs TRBV7-9 and TRBJ1-4; D remains unclear. CDR3 sequence: CASTSPGELNEKLFF. The CDR3 DNA is TGTGCCAGCACCTCCCCCGGGGAGCTAAATGAAAAACTGTTTTTT.